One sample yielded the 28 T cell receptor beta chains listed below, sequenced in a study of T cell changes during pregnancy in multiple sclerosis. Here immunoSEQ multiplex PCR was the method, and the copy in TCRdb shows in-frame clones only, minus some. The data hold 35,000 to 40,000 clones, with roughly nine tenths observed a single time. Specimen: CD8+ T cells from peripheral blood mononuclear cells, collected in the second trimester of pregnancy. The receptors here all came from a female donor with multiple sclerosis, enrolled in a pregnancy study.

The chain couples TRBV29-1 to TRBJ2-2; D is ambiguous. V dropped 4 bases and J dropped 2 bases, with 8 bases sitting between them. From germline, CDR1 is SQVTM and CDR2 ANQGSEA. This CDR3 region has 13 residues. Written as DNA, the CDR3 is TGCAGCGTTGGGTACTTTAACACCGGGGAGCTGTTTTTT. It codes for CSVGYFNTGELFF.

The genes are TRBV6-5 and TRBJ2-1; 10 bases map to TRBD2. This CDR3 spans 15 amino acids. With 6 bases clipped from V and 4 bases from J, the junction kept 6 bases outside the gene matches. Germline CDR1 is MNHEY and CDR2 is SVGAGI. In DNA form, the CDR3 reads TGTGCCAGCAGGAGGCTAGCGGGGGTGTACAATGAGCAGTTCTTC. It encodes CASRRLAGVYNEQFF.

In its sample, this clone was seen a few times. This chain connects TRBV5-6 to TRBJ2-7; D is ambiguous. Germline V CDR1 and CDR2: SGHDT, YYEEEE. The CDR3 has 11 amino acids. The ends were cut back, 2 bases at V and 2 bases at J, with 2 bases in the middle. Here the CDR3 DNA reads TGTGCCAGCAGCTTTACCTACGAGCAGTACTTC. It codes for CASSFTYEQYF.

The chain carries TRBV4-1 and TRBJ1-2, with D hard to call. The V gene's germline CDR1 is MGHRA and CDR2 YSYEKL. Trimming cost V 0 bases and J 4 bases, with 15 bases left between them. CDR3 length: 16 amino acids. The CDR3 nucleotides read TGCGCCAGCAGCCAAGATCCCGGGGATCCCCCCTATGGCTACACCTTC. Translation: CASSQDPGDPPYGYTF.

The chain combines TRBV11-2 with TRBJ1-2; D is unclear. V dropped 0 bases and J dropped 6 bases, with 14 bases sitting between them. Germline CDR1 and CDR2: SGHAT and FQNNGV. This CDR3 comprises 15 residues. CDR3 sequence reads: CASSLDLGGGDGYTF. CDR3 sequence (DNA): TGTGCCAGCAGCTTAGATCTGGGTGGTGGAGATGGCTACACCTTC.

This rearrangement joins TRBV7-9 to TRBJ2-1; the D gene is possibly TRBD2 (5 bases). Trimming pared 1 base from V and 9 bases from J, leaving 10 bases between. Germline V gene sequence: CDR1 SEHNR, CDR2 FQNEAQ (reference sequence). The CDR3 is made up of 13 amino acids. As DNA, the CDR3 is TGTGCCAGCAGCTTAGGACTAACGGTTGAGCAGTTCTTC. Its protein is CASSLGLTVEQFF.

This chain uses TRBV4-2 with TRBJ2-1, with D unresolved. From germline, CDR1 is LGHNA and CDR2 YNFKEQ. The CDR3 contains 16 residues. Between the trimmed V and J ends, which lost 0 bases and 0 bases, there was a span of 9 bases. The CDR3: CASSQDAASSYNEQFF. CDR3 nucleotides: TGTGCCAGCAGCCAAGATGCCGCGAGCTCCTACAATGAGCAGTTCTTC.

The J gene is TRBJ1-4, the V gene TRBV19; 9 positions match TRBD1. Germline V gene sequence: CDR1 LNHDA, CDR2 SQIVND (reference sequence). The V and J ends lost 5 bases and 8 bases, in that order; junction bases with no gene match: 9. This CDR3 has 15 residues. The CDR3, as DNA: TGTGCCAGTAGTGGAACAGGGGGCCGTTCCGAAAAACTGTTTTTT. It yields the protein CASSGTGGRSEKLFF. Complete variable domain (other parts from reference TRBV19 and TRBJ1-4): DGGITQSPKYLFRKEGQNVTLSCEQNLNHDAMYWYRQDPGQGLRLIYYSQIVNDFQKGDIAEGYSVSREKKESFPLTVTSAQKNPTAFYLCASSGTGGRSEKLFFGSGTQLSVL.

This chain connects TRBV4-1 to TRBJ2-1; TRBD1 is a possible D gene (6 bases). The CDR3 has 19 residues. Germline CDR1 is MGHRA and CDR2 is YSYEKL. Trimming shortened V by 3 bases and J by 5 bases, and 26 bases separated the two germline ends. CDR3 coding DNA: TGCGCCAGCAGCCAGGGGGCAGGGGCTGGGGCTTTTATGGACAATGAGCAGTTCTTC. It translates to CASSQGAGAGAFMDNEQFF.

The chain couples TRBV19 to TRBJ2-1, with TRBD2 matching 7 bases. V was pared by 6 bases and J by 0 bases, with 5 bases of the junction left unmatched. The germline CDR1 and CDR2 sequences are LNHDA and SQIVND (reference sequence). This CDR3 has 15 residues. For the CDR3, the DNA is TGTGCCAGTAGGAGCGGGGAGAGCTCCTACAATGAGCAGTTCTTC. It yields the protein CASRSGESSYNEQFF.

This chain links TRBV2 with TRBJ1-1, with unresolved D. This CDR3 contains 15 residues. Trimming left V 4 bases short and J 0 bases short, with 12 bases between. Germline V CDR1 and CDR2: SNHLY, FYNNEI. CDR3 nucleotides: TGTGCCAGCAGTGCCTCCGGGATAATGAACACTGAAGCTTTCTTT. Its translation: CASSASGIMNTEAFF.

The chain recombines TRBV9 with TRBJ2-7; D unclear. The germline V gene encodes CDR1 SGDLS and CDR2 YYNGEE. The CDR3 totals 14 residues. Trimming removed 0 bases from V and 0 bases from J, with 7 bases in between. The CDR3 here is CASSVVAFSYEQYF. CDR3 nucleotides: TGTGCCAGCAGCGTAGTGGCATTCTCCTACGAGCAGTACTTC.

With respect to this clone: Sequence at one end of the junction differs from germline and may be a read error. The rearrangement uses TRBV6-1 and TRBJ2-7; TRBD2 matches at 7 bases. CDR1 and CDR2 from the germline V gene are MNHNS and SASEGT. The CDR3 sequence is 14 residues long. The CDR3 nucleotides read TGTGCCAGCAGAGAAGCGGGGACTTTCTACGAGCAGTACTTC. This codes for CASREAGTFYEQYF.

CDR3 DNA: TGCGCCAGCAGCTTGGCGTCCAGCGGGGGGGCCTTTTCCGACAATGAGCAGTTCTTC. This translates into CASSLASSGGAFSDNEQFF. V is TRBV5-1 and J is TRBJ2-1, with 10 bases identical to TRBD2. Germline loops: CDR1 SGHRS, CDR2 YFSETQ. The CDR3 is 19 amino acids. Trimming removed 0 bases from V and 5 bases from J; junction bases left unmatched: 14.

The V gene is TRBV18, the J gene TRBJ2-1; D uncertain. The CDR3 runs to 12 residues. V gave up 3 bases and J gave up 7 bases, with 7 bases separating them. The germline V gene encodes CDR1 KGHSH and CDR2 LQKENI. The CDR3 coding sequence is TGTGCCAGCTCACCCTCCGGGAATGAGCAGTTCTTC. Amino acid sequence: CASSPSGNEQFF.

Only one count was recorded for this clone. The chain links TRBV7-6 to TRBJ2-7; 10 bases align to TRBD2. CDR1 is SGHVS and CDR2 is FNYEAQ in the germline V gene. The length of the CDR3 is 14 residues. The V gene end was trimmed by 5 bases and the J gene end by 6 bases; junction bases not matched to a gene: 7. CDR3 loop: CASSPRTSGGEQYF. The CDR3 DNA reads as TGTGCCAGCAGCCCACGGACTAGCGGTGGCGAGCAGTACTTC.

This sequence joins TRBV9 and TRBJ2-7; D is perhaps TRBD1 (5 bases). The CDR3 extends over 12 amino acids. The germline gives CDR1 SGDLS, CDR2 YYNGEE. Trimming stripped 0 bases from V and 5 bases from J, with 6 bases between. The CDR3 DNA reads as TGTGCCAGCAGCGTAGGGACAAACGAGCAGTACTTC. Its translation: CASSVGTNEQYF.

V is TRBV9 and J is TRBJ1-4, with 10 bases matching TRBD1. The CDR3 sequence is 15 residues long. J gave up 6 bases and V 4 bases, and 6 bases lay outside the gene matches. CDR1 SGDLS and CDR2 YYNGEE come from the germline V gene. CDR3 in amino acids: CASSPSGTGDEKLFF. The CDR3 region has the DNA TGTGCCAGCAGCCCTAGTGGGACAGGGGATGAAAAACTGTTTTTT.

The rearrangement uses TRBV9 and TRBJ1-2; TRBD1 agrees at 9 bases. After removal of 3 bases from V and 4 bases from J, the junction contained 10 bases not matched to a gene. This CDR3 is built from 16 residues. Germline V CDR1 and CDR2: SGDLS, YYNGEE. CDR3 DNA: TGTGCCAGCAGCGAGTGGGACAGGGCGAAGGCCTATGGCTACACCTTC. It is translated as CASSEWDRAKAYGYTF. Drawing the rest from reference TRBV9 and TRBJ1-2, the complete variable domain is DSGVTQTPKHLITATGQRVTLRCSPRSGDLSVYWYQQSLDQGLQFLIQYYNGEERAKGNILERFSAQQFPDLHSELNLSSLELGDSALYFCASSEWDRAKAYGYTFGSGTRLTVV.

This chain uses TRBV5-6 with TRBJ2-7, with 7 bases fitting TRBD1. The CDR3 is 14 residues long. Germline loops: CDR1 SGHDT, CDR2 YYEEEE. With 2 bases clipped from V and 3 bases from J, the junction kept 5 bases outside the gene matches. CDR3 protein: CASSFHRGYYEQYF. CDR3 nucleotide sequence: TGTGCCAGCAGCTTTCACAGGGGTTACTACGAGCAGTACTTC.

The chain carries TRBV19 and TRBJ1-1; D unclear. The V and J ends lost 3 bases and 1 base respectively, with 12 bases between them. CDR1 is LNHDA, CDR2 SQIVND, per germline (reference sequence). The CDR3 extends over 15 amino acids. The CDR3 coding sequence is TGTGCCAGTAGTATGCCGGGCGCGGGGAACACTGAAGCTTTCTTT. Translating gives CASSMPGAGNTEAFF.

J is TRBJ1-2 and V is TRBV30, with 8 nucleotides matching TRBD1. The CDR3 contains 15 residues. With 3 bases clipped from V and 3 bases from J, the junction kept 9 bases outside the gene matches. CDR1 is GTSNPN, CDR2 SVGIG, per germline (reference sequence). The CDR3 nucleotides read TGTGCCTGGAGCGAGGACAGGGACTCCTACTATGGCTACACCTTC. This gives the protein CAWSEDRDSYYGYTF.

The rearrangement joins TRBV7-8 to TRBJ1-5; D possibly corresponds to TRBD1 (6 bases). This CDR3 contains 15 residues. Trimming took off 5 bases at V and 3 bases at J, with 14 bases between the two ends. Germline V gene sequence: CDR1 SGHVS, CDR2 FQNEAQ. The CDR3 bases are TGTGCCAGCAGCGTAGTGGACAGCCTCAATCAGCCCCAGCATTTT. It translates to CASSVVDSLNQPQHF.

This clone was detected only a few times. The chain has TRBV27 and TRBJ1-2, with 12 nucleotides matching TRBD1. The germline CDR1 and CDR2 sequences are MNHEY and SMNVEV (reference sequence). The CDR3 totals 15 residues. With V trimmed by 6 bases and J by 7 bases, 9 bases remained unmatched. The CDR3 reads CASRGPGQGAAGYTF. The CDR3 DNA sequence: TGTGCCAGCAGGGGCCCGGGACAGGGGGCCGCTGGCTACACCTTC.

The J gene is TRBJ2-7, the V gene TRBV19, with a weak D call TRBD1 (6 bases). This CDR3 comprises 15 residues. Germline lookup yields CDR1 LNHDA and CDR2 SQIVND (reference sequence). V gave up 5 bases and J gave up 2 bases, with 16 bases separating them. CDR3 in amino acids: CASSSSTGTTYEQYF. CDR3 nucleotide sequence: TGTGCCAGTAGTTCTAGTACCGGGACAACCTACGAGCAGTACTTC.

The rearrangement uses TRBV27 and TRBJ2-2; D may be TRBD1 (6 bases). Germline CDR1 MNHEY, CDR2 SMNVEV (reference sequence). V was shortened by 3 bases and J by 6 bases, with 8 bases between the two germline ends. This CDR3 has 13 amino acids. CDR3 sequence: CASSFYRAGELFF. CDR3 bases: TGTGCCAGCAGTTTCTACAGGGCCGGGGAGCTGTTTTTT.

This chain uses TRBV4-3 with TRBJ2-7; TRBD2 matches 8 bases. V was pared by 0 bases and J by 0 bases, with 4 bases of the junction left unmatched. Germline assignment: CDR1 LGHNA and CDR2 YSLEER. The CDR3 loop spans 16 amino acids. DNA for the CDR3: TGCGCCAGCAGCCAAGATTTAAGCGGGGGCTCCTACGAGCAGTACTTC. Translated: CASSQDLSGGSYEQYF.

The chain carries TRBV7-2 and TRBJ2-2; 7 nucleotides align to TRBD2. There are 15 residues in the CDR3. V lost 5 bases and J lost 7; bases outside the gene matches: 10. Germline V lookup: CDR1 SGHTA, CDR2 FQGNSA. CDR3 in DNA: TGTGCCAGCAGCGGGGACGGGGGGTGGGTCGGGGAGCTGTTTTTT. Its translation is CASSGDGGWVGELFF. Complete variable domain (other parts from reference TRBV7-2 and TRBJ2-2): GAGVSQSPSNKVTEKGKDVELRCDPISGHTALYWYRQSLGQGLEFLIYFQGNSAPDKSGLPSDRFSAERTGGSVSTLTIQRTQQEDSAVYLCASSGDGGWVGELFFGEGSRLTVL.